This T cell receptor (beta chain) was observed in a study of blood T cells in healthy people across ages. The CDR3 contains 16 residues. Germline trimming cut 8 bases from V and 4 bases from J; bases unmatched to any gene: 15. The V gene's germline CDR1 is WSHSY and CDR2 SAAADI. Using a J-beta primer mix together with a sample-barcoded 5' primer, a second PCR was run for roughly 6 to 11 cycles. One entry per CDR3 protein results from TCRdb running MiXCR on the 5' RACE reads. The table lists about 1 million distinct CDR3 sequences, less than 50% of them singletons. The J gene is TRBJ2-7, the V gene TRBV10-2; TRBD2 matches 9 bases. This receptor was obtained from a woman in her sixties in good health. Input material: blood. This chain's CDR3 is CASLTSGTPSQYEQYF. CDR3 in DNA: TGCGCCAGCTTGACTAGCGGAACCCCTTCTCAGTACGAGCAGTACTTC.